These 10 T cell receptor beta chains originate from one sample sequenced in a study of cytomegalovirus exposure and HLA in healthy donors (dated by TCRdb to the late 2010s). Library generation was performed with the immunoSEQ multiplex PCR assay. TCRdb limited this immuneACCESS table to in-frame rearrangements with V and J called. A share of clones is missing; checked studies link under half to unresolved V genes, and the rest is unexplained. The sample contains 150,000 to 180,000 clones, 86% of them found a single time. The top ten clonotypes cover approximately 20% of the sample. Source material: PBMCs. The source is a young man in good health and CMV-seropositive.

J is TRBJ2-3 and V is TRBV5-1, with 14 nucleotides matching TRBD2. J lost 3 bases, V lost 2 bases, and 5 bases had no gene match. Germline V gives CDR1 SGHRS, CDR2 YFSETQ. This CDR3 comprises 17 residues. As DNA, the CDR3 is TGCGCCAGCAGCTTCTGGACTAGCGGGGGGAGGACAGATACGCAGTATTTT. Its protein is CASSFWTSGGRTDTQYF.

V is TRBV30 and J is TRBJ2-1; 10 bases agree with TRBD2. Trimming removed 4 bases from V and 9 bases from J; junction bases left unmatched: 9. Germline values: CDR1 GTSNPN, CDR2 SVGIG (reference sequence). The CDR3 length is 14 residues. Written as DNA, the CDR3 is TGTGCCTGGAACCGCCTAGCGGGAGCAGGTGAGCAGTTCTTC. This codes for CAWNRLAGAGEQFF. The full variable domain, rest sourced from reference TRBV30 and TRBJ2-1, is SQTIHQWPATLVQPVGSPLSLECTVEGTSNPNLYWYRQAAGRGLQLLFYSVGIGQISSEVPQNLSASRPQDRQFILSSKKLLLSDSGFYLCAWNRLAGAGEQFFGPGTRLTVL.

The V call is TRBV19, the J call TRBJ2-7; D may be TRBD2 (6 bases). This CDR3 comprises 15 residues. Per the germline V gene, CDR1 is LNHDA and CDR2 is SQIVND (reference sequence). Trimming stripped 5 bases from V and 3 bases from J, with 17 bases between. The CDR3 sequence is CASSGPGHGSYEQYF. For the CDR3, the DNA is TGTGCCAGTAGTGGCCCAGGGCACGGGAGCTACGAGCAGTACTTC.

The rearrangement joins TRBV5-6 to TRBJ2-1, with D perhaps matching TRBD2 (6 bases). V shed 2 bases and J shed 12 bases, with 27 bases lying between them. CDR3 length equals 17 residues. CDR1 and CDR2 (germline): SGHDT, YYEEEE. CDR3 amino acids: CASSLPGTPSPLNSQFF. The CDR3 DNA sequence: TGTGCCAGCAGCTTACCCGGGACTCCGTCCCCATTAAATTCGCAGTTCTTC.

The chain joins TRBV29-1 to TRBJ2-1; a weak D match, TRBD1 (5 bases). V was cut by 0 bases and J by 6 bases, with 6 bases left in between. The CDR3 is 12 amino acids. Per germline, CDR1 SQVTM and CDR2 ANQGSEA. The CDR3: CSVEDGANEQFF. The CDR3 bases are TGCAGCGTTGAAGATGGGGCCAATGAGCAGTTCTTC.

This chain joins TRBV10-3 and TRBJ2-6; 8 nucleotides agree with TRBD1. The germline V gene has CDR1 ENHRY and CDR2 SYGVKD. The junction had 8 bases not matched to a gene; V was cut back by 7 bases and J by 0 bases. The CDR3 extends over 17 amino acids. CDR3 nucleotides: TGTGCCATCAATCCGGGACAGGTGATCTCTGGGGCCAACGTCCTGACTTTC. Protein product: CAINPGQVISGANVLTF.

J is TRBJ2-2 and V is TRBV4-2, with 14 bases aligning to TRBD2. Germline V gives CDR1 LGHNA, CDR2 YNFKEQ. V shed 1 base and J 3 bases; nucleotides not matched to a gene: 1. The length of the CDR3 is 17 residues. The CDR3 protein is CASSQGTSGRYTGELFF. CDR3 coding DNA: TGTGCCAGCAGCCAAGGGACTAGCGGGAGGTACACCGGGGAGCTGTTTTTT.

The V and J genes are TRBV11-1 and TRBJ2-5; D unclear. CDR1 is SGHAT, CDR2 FQDESV, per germline (reference sequence). V dropped 2 bases and J dropped 4 bases, with 14 bases sitting between them. The CDR3 runs to 15 residues. CDR3 sequence: CASSLSSGPGETQYF. Here the CDR3 DNA reads TGTGCCAGCAGCTTAAGTTCTGGTCCAGGAGAGACCCAGTACTTC.

The CDR3 sequence: CAIPSSRLRAFKQYF. The CDR3 nucleotides read TGTGCCATCCCATCTTCCCGGTTGAGGGCATTTAAGCAGTACTTC. The chain is built from TRBV27 and TRBJ2-7; possible D gene TRBD2, 5 bases. The germline V gene has CDR1 MNHEY and CDR2 SMNVEV (reference sequence). Trimming left V 10 bases short and J 8 bases short, with 27 bases between. CDR3 length: 15 residues.

The V gene is TRBV5-1, the J gene TRBJ1-1; 7 bases line up with TRBD1. This CDR3 is built from 14 residues. V lost 4 bases and J lost 5; bases outside the gene matches: 8. CDR1 and CDR2 from the germline V gene are SGHRS and YFSETQ. CDR3 sequence: CASSATGQGTEAFF. DNA of the CDR3: TGCGCCAGCAGCGCGACAGGGCAGGGGACTGAAGCTTTCTTT.